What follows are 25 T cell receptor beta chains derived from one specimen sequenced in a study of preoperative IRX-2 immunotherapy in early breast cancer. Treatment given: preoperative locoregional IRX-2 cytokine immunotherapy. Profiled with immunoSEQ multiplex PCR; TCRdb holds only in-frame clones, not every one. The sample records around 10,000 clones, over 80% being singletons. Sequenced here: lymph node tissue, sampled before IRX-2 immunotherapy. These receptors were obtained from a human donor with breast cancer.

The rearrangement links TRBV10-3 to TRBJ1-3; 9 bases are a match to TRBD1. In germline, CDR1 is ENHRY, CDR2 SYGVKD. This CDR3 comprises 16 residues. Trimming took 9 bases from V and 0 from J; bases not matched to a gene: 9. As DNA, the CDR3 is TGTGCCATTAGCCGGGGACAGGGCAGCTCTGGAAACACCATATATTTT. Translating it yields CAISRGQGSSGNTIYF.

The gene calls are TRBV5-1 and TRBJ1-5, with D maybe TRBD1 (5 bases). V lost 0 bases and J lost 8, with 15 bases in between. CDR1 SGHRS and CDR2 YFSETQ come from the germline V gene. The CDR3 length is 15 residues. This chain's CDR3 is CASSLGVTRGEPQHF. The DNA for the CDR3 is TGCGCCAGCAGCTTGGGGGTCACCCGAGGGGAGCCCCAGCATTTT.

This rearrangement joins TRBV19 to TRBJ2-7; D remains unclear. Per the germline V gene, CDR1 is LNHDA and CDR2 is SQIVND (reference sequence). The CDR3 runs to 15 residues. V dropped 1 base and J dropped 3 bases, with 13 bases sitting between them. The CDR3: CASSIGSVSNYEQYF. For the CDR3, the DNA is TGTGCCAGTAGTATAGGTTCCGTCTCTAACTACGAGCAGTACTTC.

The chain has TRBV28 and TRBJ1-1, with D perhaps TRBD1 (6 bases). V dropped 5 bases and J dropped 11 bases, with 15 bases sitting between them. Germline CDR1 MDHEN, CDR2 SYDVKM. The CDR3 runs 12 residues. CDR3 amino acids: CASSLQTGGAFF. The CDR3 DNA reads TGTGCCAGCAGTCTACAGACAGGAGGGGCTTTCTTT. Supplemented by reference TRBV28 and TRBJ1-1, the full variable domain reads DVKVTQSSRYLVKRTGEKVFLECVQDMDHENMFWYRQDPGLGLRLIYFSYDVKMKEKGDIPEGYSVSREKKERFSLILESASTNQTSMYLCASSLQTGGAFFGQGTRLTVV.

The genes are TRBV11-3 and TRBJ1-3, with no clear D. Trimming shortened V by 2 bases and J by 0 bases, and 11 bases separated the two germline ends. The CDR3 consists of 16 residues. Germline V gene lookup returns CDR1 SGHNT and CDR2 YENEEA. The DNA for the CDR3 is TGTGCCAGCAGCTTAATTGTCCGGGGCTCTGGAAACACCATATATTTT. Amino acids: CASSLIVRGSGNTIYF.

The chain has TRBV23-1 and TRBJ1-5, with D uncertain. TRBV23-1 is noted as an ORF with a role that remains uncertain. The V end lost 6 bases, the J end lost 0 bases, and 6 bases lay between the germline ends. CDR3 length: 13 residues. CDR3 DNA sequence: TGCGCCAGCAGCGAAATTAGCAATCAGCCCCAGCATTTT. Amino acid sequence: CASSEISNQPQHF.

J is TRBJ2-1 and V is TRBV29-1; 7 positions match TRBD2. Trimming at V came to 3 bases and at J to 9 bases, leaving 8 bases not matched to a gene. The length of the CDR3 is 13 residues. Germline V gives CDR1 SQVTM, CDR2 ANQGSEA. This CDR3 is CSVEREIGTEQFF. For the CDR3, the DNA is TGCAGCGTTGAGCGGGAGATCGGTACTGAGCAGTTCTTC.

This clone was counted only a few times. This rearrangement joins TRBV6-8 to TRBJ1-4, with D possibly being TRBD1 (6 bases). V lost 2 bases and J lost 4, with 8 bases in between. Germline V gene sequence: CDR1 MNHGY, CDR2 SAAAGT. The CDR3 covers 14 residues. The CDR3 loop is CASSYGTNNEKLFF. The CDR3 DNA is TGTGCCAGCAGTTACGGGACAAATAATGAAAAACTGTTTTTT.

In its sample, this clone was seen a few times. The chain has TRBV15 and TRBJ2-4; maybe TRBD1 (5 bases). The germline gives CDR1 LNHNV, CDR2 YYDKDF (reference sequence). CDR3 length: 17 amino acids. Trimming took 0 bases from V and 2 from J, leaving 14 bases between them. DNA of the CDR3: TGTGCCACCAGCAGAGATCCCCAGGGTTTAACCAAAAACATTCAGTACTTC. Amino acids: CATSRDPQGLTKNIQYF.

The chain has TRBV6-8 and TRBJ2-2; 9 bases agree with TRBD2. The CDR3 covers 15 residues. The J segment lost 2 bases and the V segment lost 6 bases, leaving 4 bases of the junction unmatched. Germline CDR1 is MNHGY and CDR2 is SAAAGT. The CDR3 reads CASSTSGFNTGELFF. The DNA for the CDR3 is TGTGCCAGCAGCACTAGCGGGTTCAACACCGGGGAGCTGTTTTTT.

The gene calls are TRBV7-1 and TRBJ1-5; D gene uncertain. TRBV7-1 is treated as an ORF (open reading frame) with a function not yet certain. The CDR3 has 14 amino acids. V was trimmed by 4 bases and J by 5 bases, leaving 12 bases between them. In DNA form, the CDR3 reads TGTGCCAGCAGCTTGGGTGGTGGGTATCAGCCCCAGCATTTT. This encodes CASSLGGGYQPQHF.

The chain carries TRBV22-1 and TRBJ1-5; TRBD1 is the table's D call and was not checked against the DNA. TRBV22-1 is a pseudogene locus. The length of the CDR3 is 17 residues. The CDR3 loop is CASRALGTADSNQPQHF. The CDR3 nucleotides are TGTGCCAGCAGGGCCCTCGGGACAGCAGATAGCAATCAGCCCCAGCATTTT.

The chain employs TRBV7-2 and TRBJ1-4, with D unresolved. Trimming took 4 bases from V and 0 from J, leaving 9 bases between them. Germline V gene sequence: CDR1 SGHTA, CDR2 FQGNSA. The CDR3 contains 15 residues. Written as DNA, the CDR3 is TGTGCCAGCAGCTCGGGGTTAGCAACTAATGAAAAACTGTTTTTT. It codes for CASSSGLATNEKLFF.

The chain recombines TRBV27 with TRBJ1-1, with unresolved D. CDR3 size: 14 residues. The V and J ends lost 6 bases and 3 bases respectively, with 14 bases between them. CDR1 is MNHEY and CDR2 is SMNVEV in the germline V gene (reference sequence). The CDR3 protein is CASSPDRWDTEAFF. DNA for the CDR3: TGTGCCAGCAGCCCCGACCGGTGGGACACTGAAGCTTTCTTT.

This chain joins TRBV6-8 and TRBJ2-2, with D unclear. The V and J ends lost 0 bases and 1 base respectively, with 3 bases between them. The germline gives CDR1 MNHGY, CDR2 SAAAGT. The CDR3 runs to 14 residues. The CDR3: CASSYSRNTGELFF. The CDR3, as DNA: TGTGCCAGCAGTTACTCGAGGAACACCGGGGAGCTGTTTTTT.

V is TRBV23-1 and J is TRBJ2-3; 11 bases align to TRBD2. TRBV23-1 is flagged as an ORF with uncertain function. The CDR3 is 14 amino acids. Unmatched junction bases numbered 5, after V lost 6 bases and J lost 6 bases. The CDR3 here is CASSQGLAGDTQYF. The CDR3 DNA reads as TGCGCCAGCAGCCAAGGACTAGCGGGTGATACGCAGTATTTT.

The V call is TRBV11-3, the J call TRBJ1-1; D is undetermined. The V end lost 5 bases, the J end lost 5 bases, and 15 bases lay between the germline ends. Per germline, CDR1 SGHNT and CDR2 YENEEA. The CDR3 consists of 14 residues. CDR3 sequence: CASSPLPSETEAFF. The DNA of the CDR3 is TGTGCCAGCAGCCCTCTTCCCTCGGAGACTGAAGCTTTCTTT. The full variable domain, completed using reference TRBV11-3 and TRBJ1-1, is EAGVVQSPRYKIIEKKQPVAFWCNPISGHNTLYWYLQNLGQGPELLIRYENEEAVDDSQLPKDRFSAERLKGVDSTLKIQPAELGDSAVYLCASSPLPSETEAFFGQGTRLTVV.

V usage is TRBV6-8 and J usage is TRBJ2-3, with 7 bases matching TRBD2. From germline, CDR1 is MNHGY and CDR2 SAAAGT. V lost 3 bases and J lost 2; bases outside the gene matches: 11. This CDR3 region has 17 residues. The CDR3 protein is CASSYYRPGTTTDTQYF. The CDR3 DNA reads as TGTGCCAGCAGTTATTATCGCCCCGGGACTACCACAGATACGCAGTATTTT.

This chain's CDR3 is CASSTGSNQPQHF. The CDR3 bases are TGTGCCAGCAGTACAGGAAGCAATCAGCCCCAGCATTTT. The genes are TRBV6-8 and TRBJ1-5; perhaps TRBD1 as D (5 bases). V lost 5 bases and J lost 1, with 6 bases in between. Germline V gene lookup returns CDR1 MNHGY and CDR2 SAAAGT. CDR3 length: 13 amino acids.

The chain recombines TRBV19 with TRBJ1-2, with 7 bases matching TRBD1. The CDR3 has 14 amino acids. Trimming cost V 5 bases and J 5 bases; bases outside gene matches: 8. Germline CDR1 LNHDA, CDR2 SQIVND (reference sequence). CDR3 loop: CASSPIDREYGYTF. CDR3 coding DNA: TGTGCCAGTAGTCCAATTGACAGGGAGTATGGCTACACCTTC.

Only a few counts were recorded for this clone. CDR3 nucleotides: TGTGCCAGTAGTATAGAAGGAGGAAGGGAGACCCAGTACTTC. Its translation is CASSIEGGRETQYF. The chain employs TRBV19 and TRBJ2-5, with D tentatively TRBD2 (5 bases). The germline V gene has CDR1 LNHDA and CDR2 SQIVND (reference sequence). This CDR3 has 14 residues. V lost 0 bases and J 5 bases, leaving 10 bases between the germline ends.

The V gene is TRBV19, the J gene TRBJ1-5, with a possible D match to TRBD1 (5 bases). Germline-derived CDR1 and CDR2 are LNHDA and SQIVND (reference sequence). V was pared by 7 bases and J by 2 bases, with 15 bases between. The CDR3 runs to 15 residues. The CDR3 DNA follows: TGTGCCAGTACCGTTGGAGGGGATCGCAATCAGCCCCAGCATTTT. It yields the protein CASTVGGDRNQPQHF. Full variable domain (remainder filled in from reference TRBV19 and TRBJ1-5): DGGITQSPKYLFRKEGQNVTLSCEQNLNHDAMYWYRQDPGQGLRLIYYSQIVNDFQKGDIAEGYSVSREKKESFPLTVTSAQKNPTAFYLCASTVGGDRNQPQHFGDGTRLSIL.

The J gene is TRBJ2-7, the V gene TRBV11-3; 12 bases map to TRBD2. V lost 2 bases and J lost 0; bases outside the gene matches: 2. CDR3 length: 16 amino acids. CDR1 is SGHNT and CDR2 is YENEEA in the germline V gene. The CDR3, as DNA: TGTGCCAGCAGCTTAACTAGCGGGGGGAGCTCCTACGAGCAGTACTTC. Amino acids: CASSLTSGGSSYEQYF.

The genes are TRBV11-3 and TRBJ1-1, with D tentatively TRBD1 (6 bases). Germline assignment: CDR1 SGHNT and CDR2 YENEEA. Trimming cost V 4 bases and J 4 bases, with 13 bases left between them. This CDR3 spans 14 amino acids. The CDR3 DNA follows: TGTGCCAGCAGCTCCCACGGGGGGCCCACTGAAGCTTTCTTT. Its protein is CASSSHGGPTEAFF.

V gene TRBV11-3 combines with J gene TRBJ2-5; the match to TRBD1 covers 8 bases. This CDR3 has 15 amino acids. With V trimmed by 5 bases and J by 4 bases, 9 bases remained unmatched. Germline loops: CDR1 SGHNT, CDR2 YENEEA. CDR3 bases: TGTGCCAGCAGCCCTGGGTACGACAGGGGAGAGACCCAGTACTTC. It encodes CASSPGYDRGETQYF.